This TCR beta chain was recovered during a study of shared clonotypes between healthy human individuals. Study outcomes and limitations: Around 5.4% of naive CD4 clonotypes were common to several donors. A small donor pool kept down the genetic and exposure-history diversity that was represented.

TCRdb's copy holds only in-frame clones and misses some; the assay was immunoSEQ multiplex PCR. The profile shows about 2.1 million clones, approximately 94% of them singletons. This clone was observed a single time. What it binds is unknown. Terminally differentiated effector memory CD45RA+ cells were left out of the naive CD8 fraction, which was CD45RO-negative and positively selected for CCR7. Trimming took off 2 bases at V and 5 bases at J, with 12 bases between the two ends. Germline lookup yields CDR1 MNHEY and CDR2 SMNVEV (reference sequence). This CDR3 has 14 residues. The TCR was taken from a man in his late teens or twenties in good health. Some clones in this sample may be carry-over from other donors' samples. The sample was naive CD8+ T cells from PBMCs. The chain links TRBV27 to TRBJ1-1, with D unresolved. The CDR3 DNA reads TGTGCCAGCAGTTTACGGGGAAGTTTAACTGAAGCTTTCTTT. It translates to CASSLRGSLTEAFF.